A single sample gave rise to the 15 T cell receptor beta chains below, sequenced in a study of cytotoxic CD8 clonotypes in ibrutinib-treated CLL. Assay used: immunoSEQ multiplex PCR; TCRdb lists only in-frame clones, some missing. The data hold roughly 63,000 clones, with less than 75% observed a single time. Sample: PBMCs, taken after 12 months of ibrutinib treatment. These receptors were obtained from a human donor with chronic lymphocytic leukemia.

This clone was observed many times. The chain combines TRBV5-4 with TRBJ1-6; weak D call: TRBD1 (5 bases). Germline lookup yields CDR1 SGHNT and CDR2 YYREEE (reference sequence). The CDR3 contains 15 residues. Trimming shortened V by 0 bases and J by 10 bases, and 14 bases separated the two germline ends. CDR3 amino acids: CASSLERGTGSPLHF. The CDR3 DNA follows: TGTGCCAGCAGCTTGGAAAGGGGTACGGGCTCACCCCTCCACTTT.

This clone showed up just a few times. DNA of the CDR3: TGTGCCAGCAGCACTAGCCGGGGCCTGAAACAAGAGACCCAGTACTTC. Protein sequence: CASSTSRGLKQETQYF. The chain is built from TRBV11-1 and TRBJ2-5; maybe TRBD2 (6 bases). V was pared by 5 bases and J by 2 bases, with 18 bases between. CDR3 length: 16 amino acids. The germline V gene encodes CDR1 SGHAT and CDR2 FQDESV (reference sequence).

This clone was observed a handful of times. V is TRBV6-1 and J is TRBJ2-3; D gene unclear. Trimming took off 4 bases at V and 1 base at J, with 18 bases between the two ends. CDR3 length: 17 residues. CDR1 is MNHNS, CDR2 SASEGT, per germline. CDR3: CASSALGLSKGTDTQYF. CDR3 bases: TGTGCCAGCAGTGCCCTCGGATTATCCAAGGGCACAGATACGCAGTATTTT.

This clone was counted a single time. The rearrangement uses TRBV15 and TRBJ1-5; D call uncertain. V lost 3 bases and J lost 4, with 13 bases in between. Germline V gives CDR1 LNHNV, CDR2 YYDKDF (reference sequence). The CDR3 is 15 residues long. The chain's CDR3 is CATSSVVFQNQPQHF. The DNA for the CDR3 is TGTGCCACCAGCAGCGTCGTTTTCCAGAATCAGCCCCAGCATTTT.

The genes are TRBV10-3 and TRBJ1-6, with D tentatively TRBD1 (6 bases). V was shortened by 0 bases and J by 8 bases, with 14 bases between the two germline ends. From germline, CDR1 is ENHRY and CDR2 SYGVKD. CDR3 length: 16 residues. The DNA for the CDR3 is TGTGCCATCAGTGAGTCCGGCAGGGGAGGGCATTCACCCCTCCACTTT. Residues: CAISESGRGGHSPLHF.

This clone came up a few times. The rearrangement links TRBV6-1 to TRBJ1-2, with 8 bases that match TRBD1. CDR1 is MNHNS, CDR2 SASEGT, per germline. Trimming took 5 bases from V and 5 from J; bases not matched to a gene: 10. The CDR3 sequence is 15 residues long. The CDR3 DNA sequence: TGTGCCAGCAGTACAGGGACAGGACCCATTTATGGCTACACCTTC. This encodes CASSTGTGPIYGYTF.

The CDR3 sequence is CASSFSGLGVTTEAFF. CDR3 bases: TGTGCCAGCTCTTTTTCGGGTCTCGGAGTCACCACTGAAGCTTTCTTT. The V gene is TRBV2, the J gene TRBJ1-1, with D uncertain. V was pared by 8 bases and J by 4 bases, with 23 bases between. Germline values: CDR1 SNHLY, CDR2 FYNNEI. This CDR3 has 16 residues. Full variable domain (missing parts from reference TRBV2 and TRBJ1-1): EPEVTQTPSHQVTQMGQEVILRCVPISNHLYFYWYRQILGQKVEFLVSFYNNEISEKSEIFDDQFSVERPDGSNFTLKIRSTKLEDSAMYFCASSFSGLGVTTEAFFGQGTRLTVV.

This chain uses TRBV28 with TRBJ2-7; no clear D gene. Deletions cut 4 bases from V and 1 base from J, with 14 bases between. The V gene's germline CDR1 is MDHEN and CDR2 SYDVKM. This CDR3 region has 15 residues. The CDR3 DNA sequence: TGTGCCAGCAGTTCCCCGCCGACCAGTTCCTACGAGCAGTACGTC. This encodes CASSSPPTSSYEQYV.

This clone was observed a few times. V gene TRBV7-9 combines with J gene TRBJ2-7; D possibly corresponds to TRBD1 (6 bases). Germline CDR1 reads SEHNR; CDR2 reads FQNEAQ (reference sequence). The CDR3 runs to 14 residues. The V end was cut by 5 bases, the J end by 6 bases, with 17 bases between. CDR3 amino acids: CASSPRTARREQYF. In nucleotides, the CDR3 is TGTGCCAGCAGCCCAAGGACAGCCCGGCGCGAGCAGTACTTC.

A few counts support this clone. The junction departs from germline at one end; a sequencing error may be responsible. The V call is TRBV6-5, the J call TRBJ1-1, with a tentative D call TRBD1 (5 bases). The germline V gene has CDR1 MNHEY and CDR2 SVGAGI. The CDR3 runs 15 residues. The CDR3 bases are TGTGCCAGCAGTGTTGGGGCCGGGGCGAACTCTGAAGCTTTCTTT. It encodes CASSVGAGANSEAFF.

The chain employs TRBV11-2 and TRBJ1-1; D is undetermined. The ends were cut back, 5 bases at V and 1 base at J, with 8 bases in the middle. Germline CDR1 reads SGHAT; CDR2 reads FQNNGV. The CDR3 is made up of 13 amino acids. The CDR3 coding sequence is TGTGCCAGCAGCCGAGATTCGAACACTGAAGCTTTCTTT. This codes for CASSRDSNTEAFF.

There are a few counts of this clone. This chain uses TRBV5-4 with TRBJ1-2, with D hard to call. Germline V gives CDR1 SGHNT, CDR2 YYREEE (reference sequence). The CDR3 covers 14 residues. The V end was cut by 0 bases, the J end by 10 bases, with 16 bases between. CDR3 sequence (DNA): TGTGCCAGCAGCTTGGTAGGCTTTAACAGTCCCTACACCTTC. The encoded protein is CASSLVGFNSPYTF.

This clone was seen a handful of times. V gene TRBV6-4 combines with J gene TRBJ2-5, with D uncertain. The CDR3 consists of 13 residues. V lost 9 bases, J lost 0 bases, and 11 bases lay in between. CDR1 and CDR2 (germline): MRHNA, SNTAGT. The CDR3, as DNA: TGTGCCAGTCCCTCCCCGGACCAAGAGACCCAGTACTTC. Translation gives CASPSPDQETQYF.

The V gene is TRBV6-6, the J gene TRBJ2-5, with 7 bases lining up with TRBD2. Losses at the gene ends were 6 bases for V and 4 bases for J; bases not matched to a gene: 11. Germline CDR1 and CDR2: MNHNY and SVGAGI (reference sequence). This CDR3 comprises 15 residues. In DNA form, the CDR3 reads TGTGCCAGCAGCCGGGACTATTCAGCAGTAGAGACCCAGTACTTC. Its translation: CASSRDYSAVETQYF.

The chain is built from TRBV19 and TRBJ1-2; maybe TRBD1 (5 bases). Looked up from germline, CDR1 is LNHDA and CDR2 is SQIVND (reference sequence). The CDR3 is made up of 13 amino acids. V was clipped by 5 bases and J by 3 bases, with 10 bases between them. The CDR3 reads CASSSSGHYGYTF. The DNA of the CDR3 is TGTGCCAGTAGTTCCTCGGGACACTATGGCTACACCTTC.